This T cell receptor (beta chain) came from a study of tumor-infiltrating lymphocytes in primary liver carcinoma. Findings and limits, study-wide: Tumor region pairs shared more overlap than did tumor-adjacent and tumor-blood pairs. Tumors had a top-250-clone fraction that was significantly higher than blood (p = 0.039).

There are a few counts of this clonotype. Its antigen is not identified. In addition to blood RNA drawn from unsorted whole blood, germline DNA was extracted. V lost 8 bases, J lost 10 bases, and 13 bases stayed unmatched. Germline V gene lookup returns CDR1 SGHAT and CDR2 FQDESV (reference sequence). This CDR3 spans 14 amino acids. The researchers produced TCR beta cDNA from roughly 500 ng total RNA with a constant-region primer. Libraries covering TCR beta were generated through three nested multiplex PCR rounds (using a slightly modified ARM-PCR). TRBV1-TRBV30 forward and Cbeta reverse primers drove the first two approximately 11-cycle rounds. TCRdb processed the multiplex PCR reads anew with MiXCR; each CDR3 protein has one entry. The sample includes 320,000 or so distinct CDR3 sequences, roughly 60% of them seen just once.

The V and J genes are TRBV11-1 and TRBJ2-1, with TRBD1 matching over 8 bases. Material: peripheral blood. This TCR came from a man aged 40-55 years with primary liver carcinoma and hepatitis B virus infection. The CDR3, as DNA: TGTGCCAGCGGACGTCGGACAGGGAGGAACGAGCAGTTCTTC. It yields the protein CASGRRTGRNEQFF.